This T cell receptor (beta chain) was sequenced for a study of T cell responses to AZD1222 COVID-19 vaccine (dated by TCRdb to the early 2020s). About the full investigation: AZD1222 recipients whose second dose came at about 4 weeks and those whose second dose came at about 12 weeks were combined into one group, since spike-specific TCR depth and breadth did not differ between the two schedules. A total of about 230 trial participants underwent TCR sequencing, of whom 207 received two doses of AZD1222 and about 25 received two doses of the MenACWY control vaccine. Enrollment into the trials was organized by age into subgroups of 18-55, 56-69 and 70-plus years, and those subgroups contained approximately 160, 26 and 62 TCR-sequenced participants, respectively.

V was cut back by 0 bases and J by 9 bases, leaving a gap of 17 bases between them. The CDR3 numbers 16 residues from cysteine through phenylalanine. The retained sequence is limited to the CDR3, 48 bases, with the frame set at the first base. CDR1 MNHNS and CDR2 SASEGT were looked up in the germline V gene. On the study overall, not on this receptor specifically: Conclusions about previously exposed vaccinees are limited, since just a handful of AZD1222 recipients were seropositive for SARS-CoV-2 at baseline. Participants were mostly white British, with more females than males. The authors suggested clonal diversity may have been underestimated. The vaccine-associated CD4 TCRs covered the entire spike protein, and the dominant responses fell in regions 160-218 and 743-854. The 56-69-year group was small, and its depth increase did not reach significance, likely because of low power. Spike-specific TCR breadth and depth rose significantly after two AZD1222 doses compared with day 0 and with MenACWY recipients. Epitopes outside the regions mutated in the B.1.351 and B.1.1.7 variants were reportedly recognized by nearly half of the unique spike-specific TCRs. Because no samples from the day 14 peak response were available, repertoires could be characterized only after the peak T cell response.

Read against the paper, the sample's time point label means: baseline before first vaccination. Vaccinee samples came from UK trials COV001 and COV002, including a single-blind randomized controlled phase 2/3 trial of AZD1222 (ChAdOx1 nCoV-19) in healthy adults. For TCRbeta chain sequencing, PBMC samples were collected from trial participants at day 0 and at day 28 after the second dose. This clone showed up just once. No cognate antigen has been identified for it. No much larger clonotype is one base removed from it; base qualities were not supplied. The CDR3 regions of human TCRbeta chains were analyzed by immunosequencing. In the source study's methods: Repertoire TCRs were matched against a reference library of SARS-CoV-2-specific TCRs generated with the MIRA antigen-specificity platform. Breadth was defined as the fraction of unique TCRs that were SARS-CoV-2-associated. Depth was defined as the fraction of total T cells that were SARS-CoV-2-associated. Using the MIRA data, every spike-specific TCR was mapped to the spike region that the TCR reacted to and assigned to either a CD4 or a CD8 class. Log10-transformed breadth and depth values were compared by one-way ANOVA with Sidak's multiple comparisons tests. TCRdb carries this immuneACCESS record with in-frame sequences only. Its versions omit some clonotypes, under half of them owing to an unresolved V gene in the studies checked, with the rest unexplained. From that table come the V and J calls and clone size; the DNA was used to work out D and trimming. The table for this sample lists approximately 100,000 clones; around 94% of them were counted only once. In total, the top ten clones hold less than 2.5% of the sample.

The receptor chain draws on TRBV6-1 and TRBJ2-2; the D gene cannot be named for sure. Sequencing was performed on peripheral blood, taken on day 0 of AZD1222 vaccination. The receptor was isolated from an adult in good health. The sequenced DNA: TGTGCCAGCAGTGAAGCTATGGCTCCCCCCGGCCGGGAGCTGTTTTTT. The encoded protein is CASSEAMAPPGRELFF.